This is a list of T cell receptor beta chains from one sample in a study of blood T cell dynamics during melanoma immunotherapy. Clones were read by immunoSEQ multiplex PCR, and TCRdb kept only the in-frame ones, dropping some. The sample holds approximately 9,800 clones, 70% to 90% seen once. Material: blood, obtained from a patient treated with checkpoint blockade. Receptors originate from a human donor with melanoma. Each CDR3 is given with its conserved first and last residue. The order of the fields is D gene, clone size, V gene, J gene, CDR3 DNA, CDR3 protein. The D gene is left open where the match is weak. Size tells how often a clone was seen (once, few, many) or the class of an expanded clone, and some rows leave it out.

>TRBD1|NA|TRBV18|TRBJ2-2
TGTGCCAGCTCACCAAGCCGGACAGGAATAAACACCGGGGAGCTGTTTTTT
CASSPSRTGINTGELFF
>TRBD2|NA|TRBV7-9|TRBJ2-7
TGTGCCAGCAGCTCAGGACTAGCGGGAGGGCTGGGGGAGCAGTACTTC
CASSSGLAGGLGEQYF
>NA|few|TRBV5-4|TRBJ2-5
TGTGCCAGCAGCTTTGTTCCCCAGAGCACCAAAGAGACCCAGTACTTC
CASSFVPQSTKETQYF
>NA|NA|TRBV6-5|TRBJ1-1
TGTGCCAGCAGTTACTCGCCAGAAACCAACACTGAAGCTTTCTTT
CASSYSPETNTEAFF
>TRBD1|NA|TRBV6-1|TRBJ1-3
TGTGCCAGCAGACTCCTAGACAGGGCTGGAAACACCATATATTTT
CASRLLDRAGNTIYF
>NA|NA|TRBV7-9|TRBJ2-7
TGTGCCAGCAGCTTAGTGCCAGGGGTCTACGAGCAGTACTTC
CASSLVPGVYEQYF
>TRBD1|NA|TRBV5-1|TRBJ1-2
TGCGCCAGCAGCTTGGAGGGGGCAAGTGGCTACACCTTC
CASSLEGASGYTF
>NA|NA|TRBV19|TRBJ1-1
TGTGCCAGTAGTATTTTGCGCGGTGGGGCTTTCTTT
CASSILRGGAFF
>NA|NA|TRBV6-6|TRBJ2-7
TGTGCCAGCAGTTGGGCCCCACGGGGTACCTACGAGCAGTACTTC
CASSWAPRGTYEQYF
>TRBD2|NA|TRBV19|TRBJ2-1
TGTGCCAGTAGTATAAAAAGGGCGGGAGGGAACAATGAGCAGTTCTTC
CASSIKRAGGNNEQFF
>TRBD1|NA|TRBV9|TRBJ1-1
TGTGCCAGCAAGAGAAGACAGGGGAACACTGAAGCTTTCTTT
CASKRRQGNTEAFF
>TRBD1|NA|TRBV7-8|TRBJ1-1
TGTGCCAGCAGCTCGGGACAGGGAGGCGCGAACACTGAAGCTTTCTTT
CASSSGQGGANTEAFF
>TRBD1|NA|TRBV9|TRBJ1-2
TGTGCCAGCAGCGTAAGAGATTTGGGACAGTTGAACTATGGCTACACCTTC
CASSVRDLGQLNYGYTF
>NA|once|TRBV6-6|TRBJ2-7
TGTGCCAGCACCGACGGTCTGGGGGCGCAGTACTTC
CASTDGLGAQYF
>NA|NA|TRBV4-1|TRBJ1-5
TGCGCCAGCAGCCGAACGATGGGTCCGGGGGACCCGCCCCAGCATTTT
CASSRTMGPGDPPQHF
>TRBD2|NA|TRBV11-3|TRBJ2-1
TGTGCCAGCAGCCCGACTAGCGGGAGGTCCTACAATGAGCAGTTCTTC
CASSPTSGRSYNEQFF
>NA|NA|TRBV18|TRBJ2-2
TGTGCCAGCTCCGAACACCGGGGCGGAGGGGGCAACACCGGGGAGCTGTTTTTT
CASSEHRGGGGNTGELFF
>NA|NA|TRBV6-1|TRBJ2-7
TGTGCCAGCACCGGGGATACCTACGAGCAGTACTTC
CASTGDTYEQYF
>NA|few|TRBV27|TRBJ1-1
TGTGCCAGCTCAGCCGGTTTCACTGCTTTCTTT
CASSAGFTAFF
>TRBD2|NA|TRBV10-1|TRBJ2-1
TGCGCCAGCAGCACTAGCGGGAGTTATGGAGGGGTCAATGAGCAGTTCTTC
CASSTSGSYGGVNEQFF
>NA|NA|TRBV15|TRBJ2-2
TGTGCCACCAGCAGGTCAGGGTACACCGGGGAGCTGTTTTTT
CATSRSGYTGELFF